Reported below is one T cell receptor (beta chain). Germline-derived CDR1 and CDR2 are DFQATT and SNEGSKA (reference sequence). This CDR3 has 11 residues. V was shortened by 0 bases and J by 3 bases, with 3 bases between the two germline ends. Generated by immunoSEQ multiplex PCR, the TCRdb table keeps only in-frame clones and is missing some. The sample carries 150,000 or so clones, 90% to 95% recorded once. This entry belongs to a study of control samples from healthy donors and cancer patients. This chain connects TRBV20-1 to TRBJ2-7; no firm D call. The clonotype comes from a man between 60 and 75 years old with colorectal cancer. Sequenced: PBMCs. CDR3: CSARDLYEQYF. As DNA, the CDR3 is TGCAGTGCTAGAGATCTCTACGAGCAGTACTTC.